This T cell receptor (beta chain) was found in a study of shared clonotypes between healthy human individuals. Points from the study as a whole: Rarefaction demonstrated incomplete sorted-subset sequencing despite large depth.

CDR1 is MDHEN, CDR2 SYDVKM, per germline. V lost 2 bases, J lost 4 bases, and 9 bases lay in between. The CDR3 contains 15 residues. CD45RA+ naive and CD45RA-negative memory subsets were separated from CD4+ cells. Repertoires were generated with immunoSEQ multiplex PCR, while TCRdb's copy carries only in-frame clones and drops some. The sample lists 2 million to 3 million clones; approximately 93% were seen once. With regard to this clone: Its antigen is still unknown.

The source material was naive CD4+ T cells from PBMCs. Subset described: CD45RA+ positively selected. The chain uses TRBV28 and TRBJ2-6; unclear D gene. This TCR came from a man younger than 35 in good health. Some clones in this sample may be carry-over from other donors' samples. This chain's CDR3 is CASSLTPPGANVLTF. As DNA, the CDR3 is TGTGCCAGCAGTTTAACCCCCCCCGGGGCCAACGTCCTGACTTTC. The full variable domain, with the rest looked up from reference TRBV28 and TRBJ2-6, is DVKVTQSSRYLVKRTGEKVFLECVQDMDHENMFWYRQDPGLGLRLIYFSYDVKMKEKGDIPEGYSVSREKKERFSLILESASTNQTSMYLCASSLTPPGANVLTFGAGSRLTVL.